The sequence of this T cell receptor beta chain was determined in a study of CD8 T cells in Susac syndrome. The multiple sclerosis control cohort comprised treatment-naive individuals presenting with stable or active relapsing-remitting disease. While CD8+ and CD4+ T cells were isolated negatively, TEMRA cells were enriched by FACS. Germline assignment: CDR1 DFQATT and CDR2 SNEGSKA (reference sequence). CDR3 length: 15 residues. The ends lost 5 bases at V and 6 bases at J; junction bases unmatched: 11. RNA totalling about 0.45 to 1 ug underwent reverse transcription with random hexamers. Across 54 Vbeta and 13 Jbeta, immunoSEQ multiplex PCR amplified TCR beta CDR3. TCRdb re-analysed the immunoSEQ multiplex PCR reads in MiXCR, keeping a single row per CDR3 protein. The table includes 200,000 or so distinct CDR3 sequences, 90% to 95% detected once. In this sample, this clonotype turned up once.

Sequencing was carried out using CD4+ T cells from PBMCs. The clonotype originates from a human donor with multiple sclerosis. This chain joins TRBV20-1 and TRBJ2-1; 9 bases line up with TRBD2. In nucleotides, the CDR3 is TGCAGTGCTGGACCAGCCGGGACTAGCTTCAATGAGCAGTTCTTC. Its protein product is CSAGPAGTSFNEQFF.